The clone carrying this T cell receptor (beta chain) has more than one count but fewer than ten. What it binds is unknown. The CDR3 runs to 14 residues. V was shortened by 1 base and J by 10 bases, with 14 bases between the two germline ends. In germline, CDR1 is SGHVS, CDR2 FQNEAQ. This entry belongs to a study of T-cell memory formation after mild COVID-19. Study findings and constraints: Contracting CD4+ clones sat mainly in CM and EM; CD8+ in EMRA.

TCRdb called the 5' RACE reads again in MiXCR, with one record for every CDR3 protein. The table includes 350,000 to 450,000 distinct CDR3 sequences, 15% to 25% detected once. V and J are TRBV7-8 and TRBJ1-3; tentative D call: TRBD1 (6 bases). This TCR was sampled from an adult woman who had mild COVID-19 (a few samples of this study predate the infection). Cell type and time point are not known. The specimen was PBMCs or a T cell subset sorted from them (not recorded which). The CDR3 region is CASSLDRVTGTIYF. In DNA form, the CDR3 reads TGTGCCAGCAGCTTAGACAGGGTGACGGGAACCATATATTTT.